These 3 T cell receptor beta chains came from one sample sequenced in a study of T cells after yellow fever vaccination. TCRdb processed the 5' RACE reads anew with MiXCR; each CDR3 protein has one entry. The sample includes 250,000 to 350,000 distinct CDR3 sequences, over 3.5% of them seen just once. The sequenced sample was PBMCs, obtained 15 days after the yellow fever booster vaccination. These receptor sequences come from a man aged 18 to 30 who received the YFV17D yellow fever vaccine.

This clonotype was detected many times. The gene calls are TRBV7-2 and TRBJ2-3; 10 positions match TRBD2. Germline CDR1 reads SGHTA; CDR2 reads FQGNSA. The junction had 9 bases not matched to a gene; V was cut back by 7 bases and J by 5 bases. CDR3 length: 15 amino acids. CDR3 sequence: CASNQIAGGGDTQYF. In nucleotides, the CDR3 is TGTGCCAGCAACCAGATAGCGGGGGGCGGAGATACGCAGTATTTT.

This clonotype was detected a few times. The chain is built from TRBV20-1 and TRBJ2-5; D unresolved. The CDR3 is 14 residues long. The V gene lost 6 bases and the J gene lost 0 bases, with 14 bases spanning the gap. CDR1 DFQATT and CDR2 SNEGSKA come from the germline V gene (reference sequence). The CDR3 region is CSATHPGYQETQYF. CDR3 coding DNA: TGCAGTGCCACCCACCCCGGGTACCAAGAGACCCAGTACTTC.

This clonotype was picked up a small number of times. The chain has TRBV29-1 and TRBJ2-3; perhaps TRBD2 as D (7 bases). Germline loops: CDR1 SQVTM, CDR2 ANQGSEA. The length of the CDR3 is 15 residues. With 3 bases removed from V and 6 bases from J, the gap between germline ends came to 19 bases. The CDR3, as DNA: TGCAGCGTTGATCCCGCGGGGGCCAGCGGGGATACGCAGTATTTT. It is translated as CSVDPAGASGDTQYF.